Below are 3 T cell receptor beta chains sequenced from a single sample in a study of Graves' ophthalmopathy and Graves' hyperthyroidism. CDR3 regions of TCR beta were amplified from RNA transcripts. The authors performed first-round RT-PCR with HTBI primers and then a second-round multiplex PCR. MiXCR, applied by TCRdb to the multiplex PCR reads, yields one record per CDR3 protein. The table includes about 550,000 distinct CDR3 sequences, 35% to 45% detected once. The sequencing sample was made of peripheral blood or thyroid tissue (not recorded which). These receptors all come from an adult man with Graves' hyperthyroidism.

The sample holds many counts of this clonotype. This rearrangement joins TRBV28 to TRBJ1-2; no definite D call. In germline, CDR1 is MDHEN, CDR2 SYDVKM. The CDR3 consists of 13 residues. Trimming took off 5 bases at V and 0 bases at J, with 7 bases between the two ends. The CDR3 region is CASSGLPNYGYTF. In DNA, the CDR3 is TGTGCCAGCAGTGGACTCCCTAACTATGGCTACACCTTC.

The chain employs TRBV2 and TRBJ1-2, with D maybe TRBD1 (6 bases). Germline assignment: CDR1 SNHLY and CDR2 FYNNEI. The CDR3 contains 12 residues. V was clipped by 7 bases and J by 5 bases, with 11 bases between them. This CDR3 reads CASMDSVYGYTF. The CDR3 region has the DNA TGTGCCAGCATGGACAGTGTTTATGGCTACACCTTC.

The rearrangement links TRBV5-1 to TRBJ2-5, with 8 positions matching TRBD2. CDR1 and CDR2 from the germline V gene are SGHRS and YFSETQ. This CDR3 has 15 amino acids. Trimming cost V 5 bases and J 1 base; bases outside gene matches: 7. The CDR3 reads CASRILAGLQETQYF. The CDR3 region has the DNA TGCGCCAGCAGAATCCTAGCGGGCCTCCAAGAGACCCAGTACTTC.